A single sample gave rise to the 14 T cell receptor beta chains below, sequenced in a study of cytomegalovirus exposure and HLA in healthy donors. Vbeta (60) and Jbeta (13) primers were used in the PCR. Data came from immunoSEQ multiplex PCR; TCRdb stores just in-frame clones and leaves some out. The profile shows approximately 79,000 clones, roughly 79% of them singletons. The material sequenced was PBMCs. Receptor source: a woman aged 40 to 50 in good health and CMV-seropositive.

Written as DNA, the CDR3 is TGTGCCACCAGCACAGAAGGAGCCGGGACAGCTTTTAGGGAGCAGTACTTC. As protein: CATSTEGAGTAFREQYF. The V and J genes are TRBV15 and TRBJ2-7, with 7 nucleotides matching TRBD1. Germline CDR1 LNHNV, CDR2 YYDKDF (reference sequence). This CDR3 contains 17 residues. The ends lost 4 bases at V and 7 bases at J; junction bases unmatched: 19.

V gene TRBV14 combines with J gene TRBJ2-3; TRBD2 agrees at 8 bases. There are 19 residues in the CDR3. Germline V gene sequence: CDR1 SGHDN, CDR2 FVKESK. V lost 0 bases to trimming and J lost 1 base; unmatched junction nucleotides: 12. CDR3 DNA sequence: TGTGCCAGCAGCCAAGATAAGCCCTGGGGGACTAGGGGCACAGATACGCAGTATTTT. Its protein product is CASSQDKPWGTRGTDTQYF.

In this sample, this clone turned up a few times. The J gene is TRBJ2-1, the V gene TRBV30; D is perhaps TRBD2 (6 bases). Germline V CDR1 and CDR2: GTSNPN, SVGIG (reference sequence). The CDR3 contains 14 residues. Between the trimmed V and J ends, which lost 4 bases and 3 bases, there was a span of 13 bases. DNA of the CDR3: TGTGCCTGGAAGGGACTTAATCGCTACAATGAGCAGTTCTTC. It specifies CAWKGLNRYNEQFF.

This chain connects TRBV6-1 to TRBJ1-1; the D is unclear. CDR1 and CDR2 (germline): MNHNS, SASEGT. V dropped 3 bases and J dropped 5 bases, with 4 bases sitting between them. The CDR3 runs 11 residues. Here the CDR3 DNA reads TGTGCCAGCAGTGAGAGGACTGAAGCTTTCTTT. Translated: CASSERTEAFF.

This clone was seen only a few times. The V and J genes are TRBV29-1 and TRBJ2-1, with 10 bases aligning to TRBD2. Germline V gives CDR1 SQVTM, CDR2 ANQGSEA. V trimming: 4 bases; J trimming: 7 bases; junction bases outside the gene matches: 4. The CDR3 contains 13 residues. CDR3 in amino acids: CSVVTSGNNEQFF. The CDR3 nucleotides are TGCAGCGTTGTTACTAGCGGGAATAATGAGCAGTTCTTC.

The chain carries TRBV28 and TRBJ2-3; D is possibly TRBD1 (8 bases). The germline V gene has CDR1 MDHEN and CDR2 SYDVKM. Trimming took 4 bases from V and 4 from J, leaving 18 bases between them. The CDR3 has 16 residues. The CDR3 here is CASSSPQGGGSDTQYF. The DNA for the CDR3 is TGTGCCAGCAGTTCCCCACAGGGGGGGGGCTCAGATACGCAGTATTTT.

The chain carries TRBV5-1 and TRBJ2-7; D may be TRBD1 (5 bases). Germline values: CDR1 SGHRS, CDR2 YFSETQ. This CDR3 is 14 amino acids long. V was shortened by 2 bases and J by 2 bases, with 11 bases between the two germline ends. CDR3 sequence (DNA): TGCGCCAGCAGCTTTGAGACAGAGACCTACGAGCAGTACTTC. It codes for CASSFETETYEQYF.

The chain couples TRBV30 to TRBJ1-1, with D perhaps TRBD1 (5 bases). The CDR3 is made up of 11 amino acids. Germline V gene lookup returns CDR1 GTSNPN and CDR2 SVGIG (reference sequence). V was pared by 3 bases and J by 6 bases, with 8 bases between. This CDR3 reads CAWSRASEAFF. CDR3 in DNA: TGTGCCTGGAGCAGGGCTTCTGAAGCTTTCTTT.

The J gene is TRBJ1-4, the V gene TRBV9; D may be TRBD1 (5 bases). V gave up 0 bases and J gave up 5 bases, with 17 bases separating them. The germline gives CDR1 SGDLS, CDR2 YYNGEE. The CDR3 has 17 amino acids. CDR3: CASSVAGDAFENEKLFF. CDR3 coding DNA: TGTGCCAGCAGCGTAGCGGGGGATGCATTTGAGAATGAAAAACTGTTTTTT.

The CDR3 loop is CASSQGIAKNIQYF. The CDR3 nucleotides read TGTGCCAGCAGCCAGGGGATCGCCAAAAACATTCAGTACTTC. J is TRBJ2-4 and V is TRBV6-1, with TRBD1 as a possible D gene (6 bases). The CDR3 runs 14 residues. Germline V gene sequence: CDR1 MNHNS, CDR2 SASEGT. With 6 bases removed from V and 1 base from J, the gap between germline ends came to 10 bases.

The rearrangement links TRBV27 to TRBJ2-7; 8 bases are a match to TRBD1. Trimming removed 3 bases from V and 3 bases from J; junction bases left unmatched: 10. Looked up from germline, CDR1 is MNHEY and CDR2 is SMNVEV (reference sequence). The CDR3 covers 16 residues. CDR3 region: CASSFSGTGSIYEQYF. The CDR3, as DNA: TGTGCCAGCAGTTTTTCCGGGACAGGTAGTATCTACGAGCAGTACTTC.

This sequence joins TRBV27 and TRBJ1-3; D is possibly TRBD1 (5 bases). The CDR3 spans 14 residues. Germline-derived CDR1 and CDR2 are MNHEY and SMNVEV (reference sequence). With 5 bases removed from V and 5 bases from J, the gap between germline ends came to 13 bases. CDR3 in amino acids: CASSPTDSRNTIYF. DNA of the CDR3: TGTGCCAGCAGTCCGACAGACTCCAGAAACACCATATATTTT.

This clone came up a few times. The chain employs TRBV5-4 and TRBJ2-2, with 7 positions matching TRBD2. CDR3 length equals 17 residues. J was trimmed by 2 bases and V by 9 bases; bases with no gene match: 16. Germline V gene lookup returns CDR1 SGHNT and CDR2 YYREEE (reference sequence). The CDR3 sequence: CAIPASTGTTNTGELFF. The CDR3 nucleotides are TGTGCCATCCCAGCCTCGACCGGGACTACCAACACCGGGGAGCTGTTTTTT.

J is TRBJ1-1 and V is TRBV5-4; 7 bases map to TRBD1. The CDR3 sequence is 14 residues long. J gave up 6 bases and V 2 bases, and 7 bases lay outside the gene matches. CDR1 is SGHNT, CDR2 YYREEE, per germline (reference sequence). CDR3 sequence (DNA): TGTGCCAGCAGCTTCAACAGGGGAGGCGCTGAAGCTTTCTTT. Translation: CASSFNRGGAEAFF. Variable domain in full (rest from reference TRBV5-4 and TRBJ1-1): ETGVTQSPTHLIKTRGQQVTLRCSSQSGHNTVSWYQQALGQGPQFIFQYYREEENGRGNFPPRFSGLQFPNYSSELNVNALELDDSALYLCASSFNRGGAEAFFGQGTRLTVV.